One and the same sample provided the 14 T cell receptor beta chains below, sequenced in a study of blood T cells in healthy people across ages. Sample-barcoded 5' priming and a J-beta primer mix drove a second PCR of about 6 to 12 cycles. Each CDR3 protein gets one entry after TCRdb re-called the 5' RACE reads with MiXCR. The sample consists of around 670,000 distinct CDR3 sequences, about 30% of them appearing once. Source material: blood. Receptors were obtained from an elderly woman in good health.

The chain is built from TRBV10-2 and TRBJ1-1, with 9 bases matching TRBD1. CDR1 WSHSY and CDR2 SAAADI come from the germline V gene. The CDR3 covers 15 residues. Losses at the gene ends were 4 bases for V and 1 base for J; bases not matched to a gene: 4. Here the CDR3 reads CASSGWDRANTEAFF. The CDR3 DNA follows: TGCGCCAGCAGTGGTTGGGACAGGGCGAACACTGAAGCTTTCTTT.

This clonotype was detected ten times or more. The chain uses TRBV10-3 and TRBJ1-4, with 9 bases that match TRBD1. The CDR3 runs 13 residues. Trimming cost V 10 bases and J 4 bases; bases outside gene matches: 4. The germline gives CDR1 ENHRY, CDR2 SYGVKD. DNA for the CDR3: TGTGCCACCCACAGGGGGCTTAATGAAAAACTGTTTTTT. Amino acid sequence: CATHRGLNEKLFF.

The CDR3 DNA follows: TGTGCCAGCAGTGACCGGACACTGGGAGGCAATCAGCCCCAGCATTTT. Its translation: CASSDRTLGGNQPQHF. J is TRBJ1-5 and V is TRBV2; tentatively, D is TRBD1 (5 bases). V was clipped by 3 bases and J by 2 bases, with 14 bases between them. Germline V gene data show CDR1 as SNHLY and CDR2 as FYNNEI. CDR3 length: 16 amino acids. Variable domain in full (rest from reference TRBV2 and TRBJ1-5): EPEVTQTPSHQVTQMGQEVILRCVPISNHLYFYWYRQILGQKVEFLVSFYNNEISEKSEIFDDQFSVERPDGSNFTLKIRSTKLEDSAMYFCASSDRTLGGNQPQHFGDGTRLSIL.

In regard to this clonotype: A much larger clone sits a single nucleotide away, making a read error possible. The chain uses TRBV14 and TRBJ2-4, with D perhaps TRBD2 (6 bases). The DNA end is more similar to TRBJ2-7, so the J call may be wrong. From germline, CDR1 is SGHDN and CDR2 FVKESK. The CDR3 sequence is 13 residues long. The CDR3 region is CASGSGGNYEQYF. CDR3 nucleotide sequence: TGTGCCAGCGGATCTGGAGGGAACTACGAGCAGTACTTC.

The DNA of the CDR3 is TGTGCCAGCGCCGTTCCAGGGGACACCAAACTTCAAGAGACCCAGTACTTC. Amino acid sequence: CASAVPGDTKLQETQYF. V is TRBV28 and J is TRBJ2-5; a weak D match, TRBD1 (6 bases). The CDR3 has 17 amino acids. Between the trimmed V and J ends, which lost 8 bases and 2 bases, there was a span of 24 bases. Germline CDR1 is MDHEN and CDR2 is SYDVKM.

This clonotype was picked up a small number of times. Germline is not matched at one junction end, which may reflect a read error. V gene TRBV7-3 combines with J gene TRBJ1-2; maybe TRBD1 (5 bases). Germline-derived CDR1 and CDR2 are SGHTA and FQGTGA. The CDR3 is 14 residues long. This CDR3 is CASNLTGGEDGYTF. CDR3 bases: TGTGCCAGCAACTTAACGGGAGGGGAGGATGGCTACACCTTC.

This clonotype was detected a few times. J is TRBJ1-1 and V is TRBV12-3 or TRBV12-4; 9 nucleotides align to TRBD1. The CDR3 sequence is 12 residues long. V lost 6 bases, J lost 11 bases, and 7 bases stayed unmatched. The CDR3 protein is CASSLNRGQAFF. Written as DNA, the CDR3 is TGTGCCAGCAGCTTAAACAGGGGGCAGGCTTTCTTT.

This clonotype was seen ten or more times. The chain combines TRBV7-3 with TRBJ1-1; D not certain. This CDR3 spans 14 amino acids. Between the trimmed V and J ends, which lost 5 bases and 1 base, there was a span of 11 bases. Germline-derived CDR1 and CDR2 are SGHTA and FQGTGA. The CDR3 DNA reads TGTGCCAGCAGCCCGCTAGGTGAGAACACTGAAGCTTTCTTT. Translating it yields CASSPLGENTEAFF. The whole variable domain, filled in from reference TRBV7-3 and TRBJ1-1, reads GAGVSQTPSNKVTEKGKYVELRCDPISGHTALYWYRQSLGQGPEFLIYFQGTGAADDSGLPNDRFFAVRPEGSVSTLKIQRTERGDSAVYLCASSPLGENTEAFFGQGTRLTVV.

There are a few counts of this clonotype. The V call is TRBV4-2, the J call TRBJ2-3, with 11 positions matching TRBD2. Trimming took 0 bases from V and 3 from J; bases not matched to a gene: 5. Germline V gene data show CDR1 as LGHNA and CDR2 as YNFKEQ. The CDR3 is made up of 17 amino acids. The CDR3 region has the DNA TGTGCCAGCAGCCAAGATTGCCTAGCGGGGGGAACAGATACGCAGTATTTT. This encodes CASSQDCLAGGTDTQYF.

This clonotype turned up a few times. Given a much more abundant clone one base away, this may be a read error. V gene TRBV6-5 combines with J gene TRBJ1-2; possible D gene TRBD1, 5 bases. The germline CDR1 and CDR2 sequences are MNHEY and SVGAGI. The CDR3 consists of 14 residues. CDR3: CASSSGAANYGHTF. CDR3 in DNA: TGTGCCAGCAGTTCCGGGGCCGCTAACTATGGCCACACCTTC.

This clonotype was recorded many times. The CDR3 bases are TGTGCCAGCAGCGTACTCGGACAGGGCCCAGATACGCAGTATTTT. Its translation is CASSVLGQGPDTQYF. The rearrangement links TRBV9 to TRBJ2-3; TRBD1 agrees at 8 bases. Germline CDR1 SGDLS, CDR2 YYNGEE. The V segment lost 1 base and the J segment 4 bases; nucleotides outside the gene matches: 5. The CDR3 has 15 residues.

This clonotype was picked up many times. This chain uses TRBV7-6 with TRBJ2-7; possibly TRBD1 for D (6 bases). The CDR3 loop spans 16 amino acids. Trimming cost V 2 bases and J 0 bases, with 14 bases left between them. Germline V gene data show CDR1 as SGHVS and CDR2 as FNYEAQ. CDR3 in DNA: TGTGCCAGCAGCTTAACAGGGTTTGCGACCTCCTACGAGCAGTACTTC. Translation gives CASSLTGFATSYEQYF.

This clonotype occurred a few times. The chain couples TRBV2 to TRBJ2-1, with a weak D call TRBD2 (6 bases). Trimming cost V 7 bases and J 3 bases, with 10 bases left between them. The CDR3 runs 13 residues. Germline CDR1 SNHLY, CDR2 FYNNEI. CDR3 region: CASTEGLYNEQFF. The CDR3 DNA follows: TGTGCCAGCACCGAGGGACTCTACAATGAGCAGTTCTTC.

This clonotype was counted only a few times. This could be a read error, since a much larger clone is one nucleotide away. CDR3: CASIPRQARASTEAFF. The CDR3 DNA reads TGTGCCAGCATCCCTCGACAGGCCCGGGCGAGCACTGAAGCTTTCTTT. The rearrangement uses TRBV6-6 and TRBJ1-1; D is perhaps TRBD1 (6 bases). The CDR3 totals 16 residues. Trimming shortened V by 7 bases and J by 4 bases, and 22 bases separated the two germline ends. CDR1 is MNHNY and CDR2 is SVGAGI in the germline V gene (reference sequence).